This T cell receptor beta chain came from a study of blood T cell repertoires in COVID-19. Study-wide context: PBMCs, B-cell-depleted T cells, or T cells were the source of the cDNA or gDNA that made up the material.

Seattle-derived patients entered the study during active infection and were followed longitudinally. Libraries were prepared by immunoSEQ multiplex PCR; TCRdb keeps only in-frame clonotypes and omits some of them. Counted here are roughly 250,000 clones, about 85% occurring once; the ten biggest clones make up 0.87%. The CDR3 length is 16 residues. The germline V and J ends were trimmed by 2 bases and 3 bases, with 15 bases remaining between them. Germline CDR1 and CDR2: SGHRS and YFSETQ. Material for sequencing was peripheral blood. The rearrangement joins TRBV5-1 to TRBJ2-1; no clear D gene. The sequence derives from a human donor with COVID-19, enrolled during active disease. The donor label of this sample is uncertain. The CDR3 coding sequence is TGCGCCAGCAGCTTTCGTGTGAGAAACTTCTACAATGAGCAGTTCTTC. It specifies CASSFRVRNFYNEQFF.